The 5 T cell receptor beta chains given below trace back to one sample, sequenced in a study of blood T cell repertoires in COVID-19. Clones were read by immunoSEQ multiplex PCR, and TCRdb kept only the in-frame ones, dropping some. The sample has 100,000 to 150,000 clones; approximately 90% are singletons. The sequenced sample consisted of peripheral blood. The receptors shown here come from a human donor in a cohort sampled during active COVID-19.

The table lists this clone with a few counts. The V gene is TRBV10-3, the J gene TRBJ2-7; 8 bases map to TRBD1. This CDR3 has 13 amino acids. V shed 7 bases, J shed 3 bases, and the junction held 5 bases outside the gene matches. In germline, CDR1 is ENHRY, CDR2 SYGVKD. CDR3 amino acids: CAIKAGQGYEQYF. DNA of the CDR3: TGTGCCATCAAGGCTGGACAGGGCTACGAGCAGTACTTC.

This clone was counted once. The V call is TRBV7-9, the J call TRBJ2-7; 7 bases are a match to TRBD1. V lost 6 bases and J lost 0; bases outside the gene matches: 8. CDR3 length: 15 residues. Germline V CDR1 and CDR2: SEHNR, FQNEAQ (reference sequence). As DNA, the CDR3 is TGTGCCAGCAGTCCGGACAGGTTCAGCTCCTACGAGCAGTACTTC. This codes for CASSPDRFSSYEQYF.

The chain has TRBV2 and TRBJ1-6; D is ambiguous. In germline, CDR1 is SNHLY, CDR2 FYNNEI. This CDR3 has 15 amino acids. Trimming pared 3 bases from V and 8 bases from J, leaving 14 bases between. CDR3 sequence: CASSEMAGIHSPLHF. The DNA of the CDR3 is TGTGCCAGCAGTGAGATGGCCGGGATTCATTCACCCCTCCACTTT.

J is TRBJ1-5 and V is TRBV2; D unclear. CDR1 and CDR2 (germline): SNHLY, FYNNEI. The length of the CDR3 is 13 residues. The ends were cut back, 8 bases at V and 1 base at J, with 9 bases in the middle. In nucleotides, the CDR3 is TGTGCCAGCGTGTACTCCAGCAATCAGCCCCAGCATTTT. It translates to CASVYSSNQPQHF.

This rearrangement joins TRBV5-1 to TRBJ1-4; 7 bases line up with TRBD1. The CDR3 length is 15 residues. Germline loops: CDR1 SGHRS, CDR2 YFSETQ. The V gene end was trimmed by 0 bases and the J gene end by 3 bases; junction bases not matched to a gene: 2. CDR3 protein: CASSLGDRPNEKLFF. CDR3 coding DNA: TGCGCCAGCAGCTTGGGGGACAGACCTAATGAAAAACTGTTTTTT.